This T cell receptor beta chain emerged from a study of T cells in Graves' hyperthyroidism and ophthalmopathy. Study outcomes and limitations: A model using 13 V-J features told ophthalmopathy apart from stable hyperthyroidism. Appearing also in blood were most of the thyroid clonotypes expanded above 0.001.

Thyroid ultrasound, orbital computed tomography, clinical symptoms, and serum thyroxine and TRAb underpinned diagnoses. This clonotype was seen a few times. Its cognate antigen is unknown. In germline, CDR1 is DFQATT, CDR2 SNEGSKA (reference sequence). The V segment lost 0 bases and the J segment 3 bases; nucleotides outside the gene matches: 6. The length of the CDR3 is 15 residues. There were TCR beta CDR3 regions amplified from RNA transcripts. A set of HTBI primers served as the primers for a first-round RT-PCR of the TCR CDR3. MiXCR was run by TCRdb on the multiplex PCR reads, yielding one entry per CDR3 protein. This table holds more than 500,000 distinct CDR3 sequences, approximately 14% found once.

The clonotype comes from a woman in her thirties or forties with Graves' hyperthyroidism. The sequenced material came from blood. The J gene is TRBJ1-2, the V gene TRBV20-1; 8 nucleotides align to TRBD1. CDR3 DNA sequence: TGCAGTGCTAGAGACCGACAGGGGCTATACTATGGCTACACCTTC. Its protein is CSARDRQGLYYGYTF.